This is a list of T cell receptor beta chains from one sample in a study of radiotherapy plus CTLA-4 blockade in lung cancer. Sequencing was performed with immunoSEQ multiplex PCR; in TCRdb, only in-frame clones are kept and a portion is missing. The sample includes some 78,000 clones, approximately 83% seen only once; the top ten take just over 2%. The sample here was peripheral blood, taken from a patient treated with radiotherapy plus ipilimumab. Every receptor here comes from a human donor with non-small cell lung cancer who had a partial response to radiotherapy plus ipilimumab. The CDR3 runs from the conserved cysteine through the conserved F or W. The D gene is left open where the match is weak. The listing skips clone size in some rows; elsewhere it reads once, few, many or a size class.

V	J	D	size	DNA	CDR3
TRBV4-1	TRBJ1-5	.	few	TGCGCCAGCAGCCAAATTATGACAAGCAATCAGCCCCAGCATTTT	CASSQIMTSNQPQHF
TRBV18	TRBJ2-2	.	.	TGTGCCAGCTCCCGGAACACCGGGGAGCTGTTTTTT	CASSRNTGELFF
TRBV6-1	TRBJ1-1	TRBD1	.	TGTGCCAGCAGTGAAGCGACAGGGGTTAAAGCTTTCTTT	CASSEATGVKAFF
TRBV30	TRBJ2-6	.	once	TGTGCCTGGGGCGGTGACAGGTGGTTCGGGTCTGGGGCCAACGTCCTGACTTTC	CAWGGDRWFGSGANVLTF
TRBV25-1	TRBJ1-1	TRBD1	.	TGTGCCAGTTCATCCAGGACAGGGTACGCAGCTTTCTTT	CASSSRTGYAAFF
TRBV5-5	TRBJ2-5	TRBD2	.	TGTGCCAGCAGCTTGTTGAGGACTAGCGTGGAGACCCAGTACTTC	CASSLLRTSVETQYF
TRBV6-5	TRBJ1-1	.	.	TGTGCCAGCAGTTACGTGGACATGAACACTGAAGCTTTCTTT	CASSYVDMNTEAFF
TRBV5-1	TRBJ1-1	.	.	TGCGCCAGCAGCTACGGGGGGTACGACACTGAAGCTTTCTTT	CASSYGGYDTEAFF
TRBV7-9	TRBJ1-1	TRBD1	.	TGTGCCAGCAGTCCCGGAGGACAGGTTTTCACTGAAGCTTTCTTT	CASSPGGQVFTEAFF
TRBV28	TRBJ2-5	.	.	TGTGCCAGCAGTCTACTAGGAGGGGTAAGGGAGACCCAGTACTTC	CASSLLGGVRETQYF
TRBV6-6	TRBJ1-5	.	.	TGTGCCAGCAGTCTACAGGGTCAGGGCAATCAGCCCCAGCATTTT	CASSLQGQGNQPQHF
TRBV7-9	TRBJ1-4	.	.	TGTGCCAGCAGCGGGGACTTCACTGAAAAACTGTTTTTT	CASSGDFTEKLFF
TRBV29-1	TRBJ1-2	TRBD1	.	TGCGCAGGGCAGGGGGCAGGTGGCTACACCTTC	CAGQGAGGYTF
TRBV21-1	TRBJ2-2	.	once	TGTGCCAGCACCCAAAGGGGGGGACAGGCGAGGAACACCGGGGAGCTGTTTTTT	CASTQRGGQARNTGELFF
TRBV27	TRBJ1-2	.	.	TGTGCCAGCAAGGGCCGACAGGTGAACTATGGCTACACCTTC	CASKGRQVNYGYTF
TRBV6-1	TRBJ2-1	.	.	TGTGCCAGCAGTGAAGCGGGGGGTCTCGGGACAGATGAACAGTTCTTC	CASSEAGGLGTDEQFF
TRBV9	TRBJ2-5	TRBD2	.	TGTGCCAGCAGCGTAGGACTAGCGGGCTCACAAGAGACCCAGTACTTC	CASSVGLAGSQETQYF
TRBV2	TRBJ1-5	.	.	TGTGCCAGCAGTGAAGAGGCGACATGGAGCAATCAGCCCCAGCATTTT	CASSEEATWSNQPQHF
TRBV6-6	TRBJ1-1	TRBD1	.	TGTGCCAGCAGTTACTCTACAGGGGGCACCAACTCTGAAGCTTTCTTT	CASSYSTGGTNSEAFF
TRBV9	TRBJ1-5	TRBD1	.	TGTGCCTCCAGCCTGACAGGGTACCAGCCCCAGCATTTT	CASSLTGYQPQHF